These T cell receptor beta chains were read from a single sample in a study of T cells in Graves' hyperthyroidism and ophthalmopathy. One entry per CDR3 protein results from TCRdb running MiXCR on the multiplex PCR reads. The sample yields about 840,000 distinct CDR3 sequences, 38% seen once. The sample taken for sequencing was blood. These receptors all come from a man younger than 35 with Graves' hyperthyroidism. Both conserved end residues are part of each CDR3. D genes are given only for firm matches. Not all rows give a size; the values are once, few, many and, for expanded clones, a class.

V gene	J gene	clone size	D gene	CDR3 length	CDR3 DNA	CDR3 protein
TRBV20-1	TRBJ2-5	NA	NA	14	TGCAGTGCTAGAAGCCCCAGGACGCAAGAGACCCAGTACTTC	CSARSPRTQETQYF
TRBV5-6	TRBJ2-7	few	NA	14	TGTGCCAGCAGCCATACAGGGAGGCCCTACGAGCAGTACTTC	CASSHTGRPYEQYF
TRBV7-9	TRBJ1-4	NA	NA	15	TGTGCCAGCAGCCTAACAGGCTCCGGGTCTGAAAAACTGTTTTTT	CASSLTGSGSEKLFF
TRBV7-6	TRBJ2-2	few	NA	19	TGTGCCAGCAGCGATGGAGGACGGAACCAAAGGGGTTTTACCGGGGAGCTGTTTTTT	CASSDGGRNQRGFTGELFF
TRBV20-1	TRBJ1-4	many	NA	13	TGCAGTGCTGTGGACGGAGTTAATGAAAAACTGTTTTTT	CSAVDGVNEKLFF
TRBV9	TRBJ1-6	NA	TRBD1	15	TGTGCCAGCAGCGTGTACAGGGGTACTAATTCACCCCTCCACTTT	CASSVYRGTNSPLHF
TRBV19	TRBJ1-2	NA	NA	13	TGTGCCAGTAATTCCGGACAGTCTCTAAAGTACACCTTC	CASNSGQSLKYTF
TRBV7-2	TRBJ2-5	NA	TRBD2	15	TGTGCCAGCAGCACCCCAGCGGGAGTAGGGGAGACCCAGTACTTC	CASSTPAGVGETQYF
TRBV2	TRBJ1-3	NA	NA	15	TGTGCCAGCAGTGGGACGGACTTGTCCGGAAACACCATATATTTT	CASSGTDLSGNTIYF
TRBV25-1	TRBJ2-7	many	TRBD2	17	TGTGCCAGCAGTGACGAGCGGGGCCCTGAATTTTCCTACGAGCAGTACTTC	CASSDERGPEFSYEQYF
TRBV11-1	TRBJ2-7	NA	NA	12	TGTGCCAGCAGCTTGAAACAGACAGAGCAGTACTTC	CASSLKQTEQYF
TRBV12-3/TRBV12-4	TRBJ2-3	NA	NA	15	TGTGCCAGCAGTTCAGGCGGGGGCGAATGGGATACGCAGTATTTT	CASSSGGGEWDTQYF
TRBV4-3	TRBJ2-2	NA	TRBD1	21	TGCGCCAGCAGCCTACGAGGGGACAGGGTATGGACGGTGGCGAACACCGGGGAGCTGTTTTTT	CASSLRGDRVWTVANTGELFF
TRBV5-1	TRBJ1-1	many	NA	14	TGCGCCAGCAGCTTGGAAGGGGGGAACACTGAAGCTTTCTTT	CASSLEGGNTEAFF
TRBV5-6	TRBJ1-2	NA	NA	16	TGTGCCAGCAGCTTGGGCGGGGCGGGAACTTCCTTCGGCTACACCTTC	CASSLGGAGTSFGYTF
TRBV2	TRBJ1-4	NA	NA	15	TGTGCCAGCAGCACAGTCCGGGATTTCGTTTATAAACTGTTTTTT	CASSTVRDFVYKLFF
TRBV11-2	TRBJ2-7	NA	TRBD2	14	TGTGCCAGCAGCTTGGGACTAGCGGAGGTCGAGCAGTACTTC	CASSLGLAEVEQYF
TRBV12-3/TRBV12-4	TRBJ1-4	NA	NA	15	TGTGCCAGCAGTTTCGGTCAGGGTTTTCGGGAAAAACTGTTTTTT	CASSFGQGFREKLFF
TRBV19	TRBJ1-1	few	NA	14	TGTGCCAGTATACGGGGGGGCCCGAACACTGAAGCTTTCTTT	CASIRGGPNTEAFF
TRBV2	TRBJ2-5	NA	NA	15	TGTGCCATCAGCAGCGTAGGTTCCGGGGCAGAGACCCAGTACTTC	CAISSVGSGAETQYF
TRBV10-3	TRBJ1-3	NA	NA	14	TGTGCCAGCAGGCGAGAATCGTTTGGAAACACCATATATTTT	CASRRESFGNTIYF
TRBV14	TRBJ1-1	many	NA	13	TGTGCCAGCAGCCAAGCGGGCTCAGGTGAAGCTTTCTTT	CASSQAGSGEAFF
TRBV7-9	TRBJ1-1	NA	TRBD1	14	TGTGCCAGCACAAGGACAGGGGGCGGCACTGAAGCTTTCTTT	CASTRTGGGTEAFF
TRBV5-4	TRBJ1-2	few	TRBD1	16	TGTGCCAGCAGCTATACAGGGGAGCAGGGCTACTATGGCTACACCTTC	CASSYTGEQGYYGYTF
TRBV15	TRBJ1-4	many	NA	13	TGTGCCACCAGGAACCGGGGAGATGAAAAACTGTTTTTT	CATRNRGDEKLFF
TRBV7-9	TRBJ1-1	many	NA	12	TGTGCCAGCAGTGAACAGGGAACTGAAGCTTTCTTT	CASSEQGTEAFF
TRBV12-3/TRBV12-4	TRBJ1-2	many	TRBD1	14	TGTGCCAGCAGTTTTGAGGACAGGGCCTATGGCTACACCTTC	CASSFEDRAYGYTF
TRBV20-1	TRBJ2-7	many	TRBD1	14	TGCAGTGCTACCGGGACAGGGTACTTGTACGAGCAGTACTTC	CSATGTGYLYEQYF
TRBV11-3	TRBJ2-7	NA	NA	14	TGTGCCAGCAGCTTAGCGAGACACCCCTACGAGCAGTACTTC	CASSLARHPYEQYF
TRBV11-2	TRBJ2-2	few	NA	15	TGTGCCAGCAGCCCGCTCGGCCAGAGTACCGGGGAGCTGTTTTTT	CASSPLGQSTGELFF
TRBV7-3	TRBJ2-2	NA	NA	15	TGTGCCAGCAGCTTGAACAGCGACTCCACCGGGGAGCTGTTTTTT	CASSLNSDSTGELFF
TRBV29-1	TRBJ1-4	many	NA	12	TGCAGCGCCGGGGAAACTAATGAAAAACTGTTTTTT	CSAGETNEKLFF
TRBV7-9	TRBJ2-7	many	NA	12	TGTGCCAGCAGCCGTCTAGGGTACGAGCAGTACTTC	CASSRLGYEQYF